Described below is a single T cell receptor beta chain sequence and its context. Participants were aged about 18 to 100 years, lived in under 30 US areas, and enrolled virtually. Cohort 3 donors counted as recovered after two negative PCRs, clearance, or resolved symptoms. This record comes from a study of blood T cell repertoires in COVID-19. From germline, CDR1 is GTSNPN and CDR2 SVGIG (reference sequence). The CDR3 loop spans 12 amino acids. V shed 4 bases and J shed 6 bases, with 13 bases lying between them. Some clones are missing from TCRdb's copy, which holds only in-frame ones; the method was immunoSEQ multiplex PCR. Of 180,000 or so clones detected, about 79% appear once; the ten largest clones hold roughly 15%.

The sample consisted of PBMCs or T cells enriched from blood (not recorded which). The genes are TRBV30 and TRBJ2-7; no firm D call. The receptor's source is a man aged 50-60 years who had recovered from COVID-19. The CDR3 DNA sequence: TGTGCCTGGAAGTGGGCAGTCGGCGAGCAGTACTTC. Translation: CAWKWAVGEQYF.